This T cell receptor beta chain was identified in a study of PD-L1 blockade in urothelial cancer. The data were produced by immunoSEQ multiplex PCR, yet TCRdb's version contains in-frame clones alone and is incomplete. The sample contains around 45,000 clones, around 86% of which appear only once. Time point here: pretreatment peripheral blood. Anywhere from 1 to 8 samples came from each patient, spanning pretreatment and on-treatment. Details on this clone: Its antigen is undetermined.

V was trimmed by 6 bases and J by 2 bases, leaving 17 bases between them. Per germline, CDR1 SNHLY and CDR2 FYNNEI. This CDR3 has 16 amino acids. Study outcomes and limitations: By 3 weeks, tumor-associated blood clones had expanded more in durable-benefit patients.

The clonotype comes from a man aged 50 or older with urothelial cancer. The starting material was PBMCs, obtained around atezolizumab (anti-PD-L1) treatment. The chain employs TRBV2 and TRBJ1-5, with a possible D match to TRBD1 (6 bases). The CDR3 DNA reads TGTGCCAGCAGGCCAGGGGCGAGGGGAGGCAATCAGCCCCAGCATTTT. As protein: CASRPGARGGNQPQHF.